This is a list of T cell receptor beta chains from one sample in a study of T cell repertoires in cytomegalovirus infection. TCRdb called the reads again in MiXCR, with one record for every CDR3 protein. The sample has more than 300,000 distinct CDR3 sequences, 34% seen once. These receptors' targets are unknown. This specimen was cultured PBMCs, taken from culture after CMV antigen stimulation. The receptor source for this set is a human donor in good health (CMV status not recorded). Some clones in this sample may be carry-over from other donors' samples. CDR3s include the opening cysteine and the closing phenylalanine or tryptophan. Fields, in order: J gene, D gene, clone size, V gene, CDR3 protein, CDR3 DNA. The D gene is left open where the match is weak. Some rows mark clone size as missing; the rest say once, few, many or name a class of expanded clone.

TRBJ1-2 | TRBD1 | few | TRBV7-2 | CASSRQGSDGYTF | TGTGCCAGCAGCCGACAGGGGTCTGATGGCTACACCTTC
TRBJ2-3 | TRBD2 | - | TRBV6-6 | CASSYSLAGEDTQYF | TGTGCCAGCAGTTACTCGCTAGCGGGAGAAGATACGCAGTATTTT
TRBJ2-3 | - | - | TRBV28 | CASSLPEDTQYF | TGTGCCAGCAGTTTACCGGAAGATACGCAGTATTTT
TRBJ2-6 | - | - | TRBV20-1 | CSARRAGRLSGANVLTF | TGCAGTGCTAGGCGGGCCGGGAGATTGTCTGGGGCCAACGTCCTGACTTTC
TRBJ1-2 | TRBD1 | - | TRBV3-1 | CASSQGTGYGYTF | TGTGCCAGCAGCCAAGGGACAGGGTATGGCTACACCTTC
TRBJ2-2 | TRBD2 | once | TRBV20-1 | CSALYSGRVTGELFF | TGCAGTGCTCTGTATAGCGGGAGGGTCACCGGGGAGCTGTTTTTT
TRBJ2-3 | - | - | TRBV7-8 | CASSLERASGTDTQYF | TGTGCCAGCAGCTTAGAACGGGCTAGCGGCACAGATACGCAGTATTTT
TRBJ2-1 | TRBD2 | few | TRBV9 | CASSAPGTSGINEQFF | TGTGCCAGCAGCGCGCCCGGGACTAGCGGGATAAATGAGCAGTTCTTC
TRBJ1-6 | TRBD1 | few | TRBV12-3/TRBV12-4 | CASSGGQYNSPLHF | TGTGCCAGCAGTGGGGGACAGTATAATTCACCCCTCCACTTT
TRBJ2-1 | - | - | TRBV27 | CASFYHAGSSYNEQFF | TGTGCCAGCTTCTACCACGCAGGCAGCTCCTACAATGAGCAGTTCTTC
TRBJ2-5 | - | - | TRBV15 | CATSGRIQETQYF | TGTGCCACCAGCGGCAGGATCCAAGAGACCCAGTACTTC
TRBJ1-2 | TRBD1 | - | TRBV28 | CASYTPGTGDTRYTF | TGTGCCAGCTATACCCCCGGGACAGGGGACACCCGGTACACCTTC
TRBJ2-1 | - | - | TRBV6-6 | CASSYSIQAANEQFF | TGTGCCAGCAGTTACTCTATACAGGCCGCCAATGAGCAGTTCTTC
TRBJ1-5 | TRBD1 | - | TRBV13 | CASSHRDSRIAQHF | TGTGCCAGCAGCCACCGGGACAGTAGAATAGCCCAGCATTTT
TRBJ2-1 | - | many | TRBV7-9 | CASSRDISPHEQFF | TGTGCCAGCAGCCGTGACATAAGTCCCCATGAGCAGTTCTTC
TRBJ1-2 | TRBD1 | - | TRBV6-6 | CASSSEGGTAYGYTF | TGTGCCAGCAGTAGCGAGGGGGGGACAGCCTATGGCTACACCTTC
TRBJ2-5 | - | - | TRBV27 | CASSPIPSETEWTQYF | TGTGCCAGCAGTCCGATTCCTAGCGAGACGGAATGGACCCAGTACTTC
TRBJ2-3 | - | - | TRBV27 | CASNSGQTFTDTQYF | TGTGCCAGCAACTCCGGACAGACATTCACAGATACGCAGTATTTT
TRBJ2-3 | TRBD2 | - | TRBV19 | CASSLTSVTDTQYF | TGTGCCAGTAGTCTGACTAGCGTCACAGATACGCAGTATTTT
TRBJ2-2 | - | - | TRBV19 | CASSIGLSTGELFF | TGTGCCAGTAGTATAGGACTCTCAACCGGGGAGCTGTTTTTT
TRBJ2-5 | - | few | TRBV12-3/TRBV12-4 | CASSLGVFREPTFEGQYF | TGTGCCAGCAGTTTAGGGGTATTTAGGGAACCGACATTTGAAGGCCAGTACTTC
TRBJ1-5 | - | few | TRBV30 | CAWSGYSNQPQHF | TGTGCCTGGTCAGGCTATAGCAATCAGCCCCAGCATTTT
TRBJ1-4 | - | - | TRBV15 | CATSRDWGQSNEKLFF | TGTGCCACCAGCAGAGATTGGGGCCAGTCTAATGAAAAACTGTTTTTT